The 18 T cell receptor beta chains given below trace back to one sample, sequenced in a study of synovial regulatory T cells in juvenile arthritis. These TCRs are of unknown antigen specificity. Overall study results and limits: Inflammation-associated Treg cells in blood had less TCR diversity than the remaining blood Treg cells.

Measured with immunoSEQ multiplex PCR; TCRdb has only the in-frame clones, and not every one. This repertoire includes about 920 clones. The sequenced sample was Treg cells from blood. Subset indicated: HLA-DR+ inflammation-associated blood Treg cells. Receptors were obtained from a donor aged 2 to 35 with juvenile idiopathic arthritis.

This clone shows up as medium-sized (0.01 to 0.1%) by frequency. This CDR3 is CASSLAGKGTSSYEQYF. The genes are TRBV7-9 and TRBJ2-7; the D call of TRBD1 rests on TCRdb alone, since no DNA is present to check it. CDR1 and CDR2 (germline): SEHNR, FQNEAQ (reference sequence). This CDR3 is built from 17 residues. No DNA was logged.

Considering frequency, this clone is large. This chain links TRBV19 with TRBJ2-3; TCRdb's D call, TRBD1, is unchecked because there is no DNA. The CDR3 runs to 15 residues. No DNA has been recorded. In germline, CDR1 is LNHDA, CDR2 SQIVND (reference sequence). CDR3 amino acids: CASTPGQGSTDTQYF.

Its frequency marks this clone as large. The rearrangement links TRBV19 to TRBJ1-5. Germline CDR1 and CDR2: LNHDA and SQIVND (reference sequence). The CDR3 covers 15 residues. DNA was not recorded. The chain's CDR3 is CASSMAGGSNQPQHF.

In terms of frequency, this clone is medium-sized. The V call is TRBV28, the J call TRBJ1-2. In germline, CDR1 is MDHEN, CDR2 SYDVKM. The CDR3 spans 16 residues. DNA was not recorded. The CDR3: CASNSPARLSAYGYTF.

According to its frequency, this clone is medium-sized. The V gene is TRBV9, the J gene TRBJ1-5; without DNA, the TCRdb call of TRBD1 cannot be checked. The CDR3 contains 13 residues. The coding DNA is unavailable. Germline loops: CDR1 SGDLS, CDR2 YYNGEE. The CDR3 reads CASSVDNNQPQHF.

This clone registers medium-sized by frequency. V and J are TRBV5-6 and TRBJ1-1; TCRdb names TRBD1, which stays unverified in the absence of DNA. CDR1 SGHDT and CDR2 YYEEEE come from the germline V gene. This CDR3 is built from 16 residues. No coding sequence is recorded. The CDR3 spells CASSAMGQKKGTEAFF.

By frequency, this clone is medium-sized. This chain links TRBV4-1 with TRBJ2-4; TCRdb's assignment of TRBD1 cannot be checked, as there is no DNA. This CDR3 region has 21 residues. No DNA sequence was recorded. CDR1 and CDR2 from the germline V gene are MGHRA and YSYEKL. The CDR3 loop reads CASSQDARDRGNSGAKNIQYF.

This clone is called medium-sized (0.01 to 0.1%) based on its frequency. The chain employs TRBV7-8 and TRBJ2-3; without DNA, the TCRdb call of TRBD1 cannot be checked. This CDR3 has 18 residues. The nucleotide record is missing. The germline CDR1 and CDR2 sequences are SGHVS and FQNEAQ. The CDR3 is CASSSEPPRSRIPDTQYF.

Its frequency marks this clone as medium-sized (0.01 to 0.1%). The chain uses TRBV7-9 and TRBJ2-1. Germline V gene sequence: CDR1 SEHNR, CDR2 FQNEAQ (reference sequence). The CDR3 consists of 18 residues. No nucleotide data were recorded. CDR3 sequence reads: CASSFRSSAHLQGDEQFF.

Measured by frequency, this clone is large. The gene calls are TRBV27 and TRBJ2-4; TCRdb designates TRBD1, a call that cannot be tested without DNA. This CDR3 region has 17 residues. The DNA sequence is not available. Germline lookup yields CDR1 MNHEY and CDR2 SMNVEV (reference sequence). The CDR3 sequence: CASSSRQGRLAKNIQYF.

By frequency, this clone is medium-sized. V is TRBV6-6 and J is TRBJ1-4. The germline V gene has CDR1 MNHNY and CDR2 SVGAGI (reference sequence). The CDR3 sequence is 14 residues long. The DNA sequence is not available. The CDR3: CASRGGLGGEKLFF.

In terms of frequency, this clone is medium-sized (0.01 to 0.1%). This rearrangement joins TRBV19 to TRBJ1-1. The CDR3 loop spans 15 amino acids. The DNA is not on file. CDR1 and CDR2 (germline): LNHDA, SQIVND (reference sequence). Here the CDR3 reads CASSRGHPMNTEAFF.

The chain recombines TRBV4-2 with TRBJ2-2; as DNA is missing, the TRBD2 call by TCRdb cannot be tested. CDR1 and CDR2 from the germline V gene are LGHNA and YNFKEQ. CDR3 length: 13 residues. No DNA has been recorded. CDR3 region: CASSPSDTGELFF.

This clone ranks as large (0.1 to 1%) in terms of frequency. The chain is built from TRBV5-6 and TRBJ1-1. Germline V gene data show CDR1 as SGHDT and CDR2 as YYEEEE. The CDR3 contains 14 residues. DNA for this receptor is not on file. The CDR3 loop reads CASSLVLVNTEAFF.

Considering frequency, this clone is medium-sized. The gene calls are TRBV28 and TRBJ2-3; TCRdb calls TRBD2, which cannot be checked without DNA. Germline V lookup: CDR1 MDHEN, CDR2 SYDVKM. The CDR3 is 14 amino acids. The DNA sequence is not available. The CDR3 loop is CASSLAGGTDTQYF.

By frequency, this clone is medium-sized. This sequence joins TRBV18 and TRBJ1-6. Germline CDR1 and CDR2: KGHSH and LQKENI. This CDR3 spans 15 amino acids. The DNA is unrecorded. The CDR3 is CASSPPRGENSPLHF.

Measured by frequency, this clone is medium-sized. The chain combines TRBV27 with TRBJ1-1; TCRdb's D call of TRBD1 is untestable without DNA. The germline gives CDR1 MNHEY, CDR2 SMNVEV (reference sequence). The CDR3 extends over 15 amino acids. The DNA sequence is not available. The CDR3 here is CASSHSVGQVFRAFF.

According to its frequency, this clone is large. The chain links TRBV2 to TRBJ2-7; TCRdb outputs TRBD2, but without DNA this stays unchecked. Germline V CDR1 and CDR2: SNHLY, FYNNEI. The CDR3 length is 16 residues. A DNA sequence was not provided. The CDR3 is CASSELTSGGTYEQYF.